This T cell receptor beta chain was documented in a study of a mutant IDH1 vaccine in newly diagnosed glioma (dated by TCRdb to about 2021). Regarding the complete study: Patients were given eight vaccinations, in weeks 1, 3, 5, 7, 11, 15, 19 and 23, which matched visits V03 through V10. Vaccination started 4-6 weeks after radiotherapy alone, or was given together with temozolomide cycles in the groups whose treatment included chemotherapy. The roughly 35 treated patients were approximately 60% male and roughly 40% female, with a mean age of about 38 years. Before enrollment, most patients had been given radiochemotherapy with temozolomide as standard therapy, while the rest had received either radiotherapy alone or temozolomide alone. Six visits were used for peripheral blood collection: V03 (baseline), V05, V07, V10, V12 and V13. For exploratory analyses, longitudinal TCRB deep sequencing was carried out in around 26 treated patients wherever samples were available.

The investigation overall reported the following: PBMC samples for TCRB deep sequencing were selected based on availability. It was noted by the authors that analyses of patient blood samples could not be reproduced owing to sample limitations. Changes in the top peripheral T cell clonotypes picked up by TCRB sequencing did not appear to be linked to pseudoprogression. Across multiple MHC alleles, vaccine-induced immune responses were seen in 93.3% of patients.

Including cysteine and phenylalanine, the CDR3 has 15 amino acids. The only DNA kept is the CDR3, 45 bases in frame from the first base. V loses 1 base at its end and J loses 6 bases; junction bases beyond the gene matches: 7. CDR1 and CDR2 were assigned from the germline V gene as KGHSH and LQKENI. Library generation was performed with the immunoSEQ multiplex PCR assay. Rearranged TCR beta chain sequences were amplified with the hsTCRB Kit following the manufacturer's protocol. Sequencing of TCRB libraries was carried out on an Illumina MiSeq. From the authors' description of their analysis: The proprietary platform of the kit vendor was used for demultiplexing, trimming and gene mapping. TCRdb retrieved this table from immuneACCESS and kept in-frame rearrangements only. Not all clones are present; in checked studies, unresolved V genes account for under half, and no reason is known for the remainder. That table supplies the V and J calls and clone size; D and trimming were determined from the DNA. For this sample the table gives tens of thousands of clones, of which around 76% were detected only once. The ten largest clones add up to 5% to 6% of the sample.

A word on this clone: Its binding antigen is unknown. Within one base of it there is no much larger clone, and no base qualities were kept.

Reading the label with the study, this specimen's time point is: week 23, last vaccination. A 20-mer mutant IDH1 peptide at 300 micrograms in Montanide made up each vaccine dose, which was injected subcutaneously together with topical imiquimod. Newly diagnosed WHO grade 3 or 4 IDH1-mutant astrocytomas showing loss of nuclear ATRX were present in the donors. The samples were drawn from NOA16, a multicentre, single-arm, open-label phase I trial in Germany that tested a mutant IDH1 peptide vaccine in humans for the first time. Genomic DNA for TCRB sequencing was isolated from EDTA blood with the DNeasy Blood and Tissue Kit.

Sequencing used PBMCs, obtained from a glioma patient whose treatment included an IDH1 peptide vaccine. This sequence originates from a man between 45 and 60 years old with glioma. The rearrangement combines TRBV18 with TRBJ2-7, and TRBD2 aligns with 9 junction nucleotides. At the DNA level, the sequence is TGTGCCAGCTCACCACTAGCGGGGGAGGTGAGCGAGCAGTACTTC. Its protein product is CASSPLAGEVSEQYF.